These 20 T cell receptor beta chains were sequenced from one sample in a study of beta chain features in type 1 diabetes. These receptors lack a known antigen. Whole-study findings and limits: Significant though moderate, a shortening of TCRB CDR3s appeared in all four CD4+ subsets of Type 1 diabetes patients.

Sequenced material consisted of expressed TCRB transcripts (all of the isolated RNA was reverse transcribed). Sequencing was performed with immunoSEQ multiplex PCR; in TCRdb, only in-frame clones are kept and a portion is missing. The sample carries 640,000 or so clones, roughly 13% recorded once. Sequences were obtained from naive CD4+ T cells from blood. The receptors come from a man younger than 35 with type 1 diabetes.

CDR3 region: CASSSGVYSSGANVLTF. The CDR3, as DNA: TGTGCCAGCAGTTCAGGGGTTTATTCCTCTGGGGCCAACGTCCTGACTTTC. This rearrangement joins TRBV28 to TRBJ2-6, with D perhaps TRBD1 (6 bases). V lost 4 bases, J lost 0 bases, and 13 bases lay in between. This CDR3 comprises 17 residues. In germline, CDR1 is MDHEN, CDR2 SYDVKM.

This clone was detected a few times. V gene TRBV23-1 combines with J gene TRBJ2-5; 7 nucleotides line up with TRBD1. TRBV23-1 is filed as an ORF, its function uncertain. Trimming at V came to 2 bases and at J to 4 bases, leaving 4 bases not matched to a gene. The CDR3 has 14 amino acids. This chain's CDR3 is CASSQADRAETQYF. The CDR3 coding sequence is TGCGCCAGCAGTCAAGCCGACAGGGCAGAGACCCAGTACTTC.

A note on this clone: This CDR3 is also generated by other DNA sequences in the sample. The chain recombines TRBV7-9 with TRBJ1-5; D is perhaps TRBD1 (6 bases). There are 12 residues in the CDR3. V was cut by 6 bases and J by 7 bases, with 10 bases left in between. Germline V CDR1 and CDR2: SEHNR, FQNEAQ (reference sequence). This chain's CDR3 is CASSPQGQPQHF. The CDR3 DNA reads TGTGCCAGCAGTCCACAGGGACAGCCCCAGCATTTT. The whole variable domain, remainder taken from reference TRBV7-9 and TRBJ1-5, is DTGVSQNPRHKITKRGQNVTFRCDPISEHNRLYWYRQTLGQGPEFLTYFQNEAQLEKSRLLSDRFSAERPKGSFSTLEIQRTEQGDSAMYLCASSPQGQPQHFGDGTRLSIL.

This clone was counted only a few times. The chain has TRBV2 and TRBJ1-5; D gene ambiguous. Germline V gives CDR1 SNHLY, CDR2 FYNNEI. V was clipped by 7 bases and J by 7 bases, with 14 bases between them. This CDR3 region has 13 residues. This chain's CDR3 is CASKFGESQPQHF. The CDR3 DNA reads as TGTGCCAGCAAGTTCGGTGAATCCCAGCCCCAGCATTTT.

J is TRBJ2-1 and V is TRBV28; D might be TRBD1 (6 bases). The germline gives CDR1 MDHEN, CDR2 SYDVKM. The CDR3 is 14 residues long. Between the trimmed V and J ends, which lost 5 bases and 5 bases, there was a span of 13 bases. The CDR3 bases are TGTGCCAGCAGTGAACAGGGTTTCCACAATGAGCAGTTCTTC. Amino acid sequence: CASSEQGFHNEQFF.

This clone was counted a few times. The chain recombines TRBV6-6 with TRBJ2-7; maybe TRBD1 (6 bases). Trimming removed 6 bases from V and 4 bases from J, with 10 bases in between. There are 12 residues in the CDR3. Germline V lookup: CDR1 MNHNY, CDR2 SVGAGI (reference sequence). CDR3 sequence: CASRNQGYEQYF. The CDR3 nucleotides read TGTGCCAGCAGAAACCAGGGGTACGAGCAGTACTTC.

This clone was detected only a few times. This chain connects TRBV25-1 to TRBJ2-3; D gene ambiguous. CDR3 size: 14 residues. Germline CDR1 is MGHDK and CDR2 is SYGVNS. V lost 3 bases, J lost 1 base, and 8 bases lay in between. As DNA, the CDR3 is TGTGCCAGCAGTGACCCCTCGGGCACAGATACGCAGTATTTT. Its protein is CASSDPSGTDTQYF.

The gene calls are TRBV15 and TRBJ1-1; D is uncertain. V lost 0 bases and J lost 4, with 9 bases in between. CDR3 length: 14 amino acids. Per germline, CDR1 LNHNV and CDR2 YYDKDF (reference sequence). Here the CDR3 reads CATSRDTRFTEAFF. The CDR3 DNA follows: TGTGCCACCAGCAGAGATACGAGGTTCACTGAAGCTTTCTTT.

CDR3: CASSLAAAETQYF. CDR3 in DNA: TGTGCCAGCAGCTTAGCGGCGGCAGAGACCCAGTACTTC. The gene calls are TRBV7-9 and TRBJ2-5; D not certain. Trimming removed 0 bases from V and 4 bases from J, with 6 bases in between. Germline V gene lookup returns CDR1 SEHNR and CDR2 FQNEAQ (reference sequence). The CDR3 extends over 13 amino acids.

This clone turned up a few times. The V call is TRBV23-1, the J call TRBJ1-4; TRBD1 aligns across 7 bases. TRBV23-1 is annotated as an ORF whose role is uncertain. The CDR3 has 16 residues. J was trimmed by 8 bases and V by 0 bases; bases with no gene match: 9. CDR3 region: CASSQSKGAPSEKLFF. CDR3 DNA: TGCGCCAGCAGTCAATCGAAGGGGGCGCCGAGCGAAAAACTGTTTTTT.

The V call is TRBV7-2, the J call TRBJ1-5; D is undetermined. The length of the CDR3 is 14 residues. Germline-derived CDR1 and CDR2 are SGHTA and FQGNSA. Deletions cut 1 base from V and 7 bases from J, with 11 bases between. This CDR3 reads CASSLGSRAQPQHF. Written as DNA, the CDR3 is TGTGCCAGCAGCTTAGGGTCAAGGGCCCAGCCCCAGCATTTT.

This clone was detected a few times. V and J are TRBV10-1 and TRBJ1-1; 10 nucleotides match TRBD1. The CDR3 extends over 15 amino acids. Germline CDR1 and CDR2: WNHNN and SYGVQD (reference sequence). Unmatched junction bases numbered 1, after V lost 0 bases and J lost 3 bases. The CDR3 sequence is CASSESGTGDTEAFF. CDR3 coding DNA: TGCGCCAGCAGTGAGTCCGGGACAGGGGACACTGAAGCTTTCTTT.

This clone was found a few times. The chain has TRBV5-4 and TRBJ1-4; D is uncertain. The CDR3 consists of 13 residues. V lost 2 bases to trimming and J lost 7 bases, with 9 bases between them. Germline V gene sequence: CDR1 SGHNT, CDR2 YYREEE (reference sequence). The CDR3 nucleotides are TGTGCCAGCAGCTTCTCGCCGTCTGAAAAACTGTTTTTT. Amino acid sequence: CASSFSPSEKLFF.

The chain joins TRBV18 to TRBJ2-3; D is unclear. The CDR3 consists of 14 residues. The V gene lost 2 bases and the J gene lost 2 bases, with 8 bases spanning the gap. Per germline, CDR1 KGHSH and CDR2 LQKENI. CDR3 residues: CASSPSPNTDTQYF. The CDR3 nucleotides read TGTGCCAGCTCACCAAGTCCAAACACAGATACGCAGTATTTT. The full variable domain, in which reference TRBV18 and TRBJ2-3 provide the parts outside the CDR3, is NAGVMQNPRHLVRRRGQEARLRCSPMKGHSHVYWYRQLPEEGLKFMVYLQKENIIDESGMPKERFSAEFPKEGPSILRIQQVVRGDSAAYFCASSPSPNTDTQYFGPGTRLTVL.

Only a few counts were recorded for this clone. CDR3 sequence: CASSPKGEVTDTQYF. The CDR3 nucleotides read TGTGCCAGCAGCCCTAAAGGCGAGGTCACAGATACGCAGTATTTT. The chain carries TRBV7-9 and TRBJ2-3; D uncertain. The CDR3 totals 15 residues. Per the germline V gene, CDR1 is SEHNR and CDR2 is FQNEAQ (reference sequence). V was shortened by 5 bases and J by 2 bases, with 14 bases between the two germline ends.

This clone was seen a handful of times. The rearrangement uses TRBV5-1 and TRBJ2-1; D unclear. V lost 4 bases to trimming and J lost 0 bases, with 14 bases between them. Germline CDR1 SGHRS, CDR2 YFSETQ. The CDR3 covers 16 residues. CDR3 amino acids: CASSRAGASSYNEQFF. The CDR3, as DNA: TGCGCCAGCAGCAGGGCAGGCGCAAGCTCCTACAATGAGCAGTTCTTC.

This clone appeared a few times. This chain joins TRBV30 and TRBJ1-1; no firm D call. The germline V gene encodes CDR1 GTSNPN and CDR2 SVGIG (reference sequence). The CDR3 runs to 11 residues. V gave up 3 bases and J gave up 11 bases, with 13 bases separating them. The CDR3 sequence is CAWRVTSEAFF. The CDR3 bases are TGTGCCTGGAGAGTCACCTCAGAGGCTTTCTTT. Filled out from reference TRBV30 and TRBJ1-1, the complete variable domain reads SQTIHQWPATLVQPVGSPLSLECTVEGTSNPNLYWYRQAAGRGLQLLFYSVGIGQISSEVPQNLSASRPQDRQFILSSKKLLLSDSGFYLCAWRVTSEAFFGQGTRLTVV.

This chain links TRBV6-5 with TRBJ1-1; 7 bases match TRBD1. J was trimmed by 4 bases and V by 2 bases; bases with no gene match: 1. Germline V gene lookup returns CDR1 MNHEY and CDR2 SVGAGI. The CDR3 runs to 13 residues. CDR3 loop: CASSYQGGTEAFF. The CDR3 DNA follows: TGTGCCAGCAGTTACCAGGGGGGCACTGAAGCTTTCTTT.

This chain joins TRBV7-9 and TRBJ1-2; no clear D. The CDR3 loop spans 12 amino acids. The germline V and J ends were trimmed by 3 bases and 3 bases, with 5 bases remaining between them. CDR1 and CDR2 (germline): SEHNR, FQNEAQ (reference sequence). Here the CDR3 DNA reads TGTGCCAGCAGCTTCGGGGACTATGGCTACACCTTC. Translation: CASSFGDYGYTF.

A few counts support this clone. The chain links TRBV28 to TRBJ1-5; 7 bases are a match to TRBD1. CDR3 length: 15 residues. Germline CDR1 MDHEN, CDR2 SYDVKM. The junction had 6 bases not matched to a gene; V was cut back by 5 bases and J by 2 bases. CDR3 DNA: TGTGCCAGCAGTGTACAGGGGATAGGCAATCAGCCCCAGCATTTT. Residues: CASSVQGIGNQPQHF.